The subject of this entry is one T cell receptor (beta chain). Its specificity is unknown. TCRdb independently ran MiXCR on the reads; one entry per CDR3 protein. The repertoire has 290,000 or so distinct CDR3 sequences, 20% to 30% of them found once; the top ten carry approximately 15%. The data were obtained in a study of T cell repertoires in cytomegalovirus infection. Study-level information: Indications of both CMV infection and matching HLA type were provided by public TCR beta signatures. Regarding the study as a whole: Clonotypes of TCR beta that were HLA-C-restricted and CMV-specific dominated the ex vivo response. CMV carriers having the relevant HLA were flagged by cumulative public TCR beta family frequency.

The length of the CDR3 is 14 residues. Germline CDR1 is MNHEY and CDR2 is SVGEGT. Trimming pared 4 bases from V and 0 bases from J, leaving 9 bases between. The origin of this receptor is a human donor in good health (CMV status not recorded). Some clones in this sample may be carry-over from other donors' samples. The material sequenced was PBMCs. V gene TRBV6-2 or TRBV6-3 combines with J gene TRBJ1-1, with unresolved D. Here the CDR3 reads CASSWQIMNTEAFF. CDR3 in DNA: TGTGCCAGCAGTTGGCAGATTATGAACACTGAAGCTTTCTTT.